This section outlines one T cell receptor beta chain sequence together with its context. Per the original methods: Using reference gene primer amplification, nucleated cell counts were estimated. Sequencing was performed with immunoSEQ multiplex PCR; in TCRdb, only in-frame clones are kept and a portion is missing. That table supplies the V and J calls and clone size; D and trimming were determined from the DNA. This sample yields about 440,000 clones, of which 90% are seen a single time; around 0.6% belongs to the top ten. The data were obtained in a study of blood T cell repertoires in COVID-19. The CDR3 is 21 residues long. The junction had 19 bases not matched to a gene; V was cut back by 1 base and J by 3 bases. Per germline, CDR1 SQVTM and CDR2 ANQGSEA. The cohort comprised adults aged about 18 to 89 years residing in about two dozen US areas. The recovered donors of Cohort 3 showed two negative PCRs, clearance, or symptom resolution.

Input material: PBMCs or T cells enriched from blood (not recorded which). The sequence was obtained from a man aged 18 to 30 who had recovered from COVID-19. The V and J genes are TRBV29-1 and TRBJ2-1; 12 bases map to TRBD2. Here the CDR3 DNA reads TGCAGCGTTGAAGGTCATTCGACTAGCGGGAGTTCGGTGAATAACTACAATGAGCAGTTCTTC. Residues: CSVEGHSTSGSSVNNYNEQFF.